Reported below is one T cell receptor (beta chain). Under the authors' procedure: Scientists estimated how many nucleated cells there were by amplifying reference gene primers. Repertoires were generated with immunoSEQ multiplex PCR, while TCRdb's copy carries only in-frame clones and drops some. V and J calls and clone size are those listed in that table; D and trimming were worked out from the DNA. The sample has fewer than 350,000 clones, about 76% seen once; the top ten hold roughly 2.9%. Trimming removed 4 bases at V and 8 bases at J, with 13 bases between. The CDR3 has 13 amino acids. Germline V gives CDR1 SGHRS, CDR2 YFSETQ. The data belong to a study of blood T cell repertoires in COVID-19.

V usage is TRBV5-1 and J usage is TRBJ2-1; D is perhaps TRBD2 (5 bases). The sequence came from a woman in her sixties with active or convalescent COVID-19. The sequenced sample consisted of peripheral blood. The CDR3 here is CASSPLAGDEQFF. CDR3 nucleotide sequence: TGCGCCAGCAGCCCCCTGGCCGGGGATGAGCAGTTCTTC.